Presented here are 28 T cell receptor beta chains from one specimen sequenced in a study of shared clonotypes between healthy human individuals. The repertoire was sequenced with immunoSEQ multiplex PCR; TCRdb's copy has only in-frame clones and lacks some. The data hold 2 million to 2.5 million clones, with 85% to 95% observed a single time. Sequenced input: naive CD4+ T cells from PBMCs. Subset in this sample: CD45RA+ positively selected. The source of these receptors is a man between 18 and 29 years old in good health. Some clones in this sample may be carry-over from other donors' samples.

This chain links TRBV29-1 with TRBJ1-2; D call uncertain. Germline CDR1 reads SQVTM; CDR2 reads ANQGSEA. V lost 4 bases and J lost 1, with 10 bases in between. The CDR3 spans 13 residues. The chain's CDR3 is CSVAVGYNYGYTF. As DNA, the CDR3 is TGCAGCGTTGCTGTAGGGTATAACTATGGCTACACCTTC.

The rearrangement uses TRBV30 and TRBJ2-2; 8 nucleotides match TRBD2. The CDR3 is 16 amino acids. Germline V lookup: CDR1 GTSNPN, CDR2 SVGIG (reference sequence). Unmatched junction bases numbered 15, after V lost 7 bases and J lost 5 bases. Here the CDR3 reads CASAGGNYVGTGELFF. In DNA, the CDR3 is TGTGCCTCCGCGGGGGGTAACTATGTAGGGACCGGGGAGCTGTTTTTT.

J is TRBJ2-1 and V is TRBV9; D gene ambiguous. V was cut by 3 bases and J by 6 bases, with 10 bases left in between. Germline CDR1 SGDLS, CDR2 YYNGEE. The CDR3 totals 13 residues. As DNA, the CDR3 is TGTGCCAGCAGCGGCCGCCCTAGCAATGAGCAGTTCTTC. Translated: CASSGRPSNEQFF.

This sequence joins TRBV6-6 and TRBJ2-3, with 7 bases lining up with TRBD1. V lost 4 bases and J lost 1; bases outside the gene matches: 5. Germline CDR1 reads MNHNY; CDR2 reads SVGAGI (reference sequence). CDR3 length: 15 amino acids. CDR3 protein: CASSSTGAGTDTQYF. The CDR3 DNA follows: TGTGCCAGCAGTTCTACAGGGGCCGGCACAGATACGCAGTATTTT.

The CDR3 sequence: CASSLRDRSNQPQHF. The CDR3, as DNA: TGTGCCAGCAGCCTCCGGGACAGGAGCAATCAGCCCCAGCATTTT. J is TRBJ1-5 and V is TRBV28; 8 bases fit TRBD1. Trimming took 6 bases from V and 1 from J; bases not matched to a gene: 5. CDR3 length: 15 residues. Germline-derived CDR1 and CDR2 are MDHEN and SYDVKM.

The CDR3 DNA reads TGCGCCAGCAGCCCGTCCCGTGGCACTGAGCAGTTCTTC. Amino acids: CASSPSRGTEQFF. The chain uses TRBV4-1 and TRBJ2-1; no clear D. Germline CDR1 MGHRA, CDR2 YSYEKL. Trimming took 4 bases from V and 9 from J, leaving 13 bases between them. The CDR3 loop spans 13 amino acids.

The chain is built from TRBV6-1 and TRBJ2-7, with D uncertain. In germline, CDR1 is MNHNS, CDR2 SASEGT. The V end was cut by 2 bases, the J end by 1 base, with 12 bases between. This CDR3 has 15 amino acids. DNA for the CDR3: TGTGCCAGCAGTGAAACCTCGTCAAGTTCCTACGAGCAGTACTTC. Its translation: CASSETSSSSYEQYF.

CDR3 in amino acids: CASSLTTGALETQYF. CDR3 sequence (DNA): TGTGCCAGTAGTTTGACGACAGGGGCCTTAGAGACCCAGTACTTC. The genes are TRBV19 and TRBJ2-5; 8 nucleotides match TRBD1. V dropped 5 bases and J dropped 4; count of bases not matched to a gene: 9. The CDR3 contains 15 residues. Germline lookup yields CDR1 LNHDA and CDR2 SQIVND (reference sequence).

The chain couples TRBV10-3 to TRBJ2-7; the D is unclear. CDR1 ENHRY and CDR2 SYGVKD come from the germline V gene. The ends were cut back, 4 bases at V and 2 bases at J, with 6 bases in the middle. The CDR3 is made up of 12 amino acids. CDR3 DNA sequence: TGTGCCATCAGTGCTGGACCCTACGAGCAGTACTTC. Translation: CAISAGPYEQYF.

The chain couples TRBV6-6 to TRBJ2-7, with 7 nucleotides matching TRBD2. The V gene end was trimmed by 3 bases and the J gene end by 0 bases; junction bases not matched to a gene: 8. The CDR3 extends over 16 amino acids. Per germline, CDR1 MNHNY and CDR2 SVGAGI (reference sequence). The CDR3 region has the DNA TGTGCCAGCAGTTATACGGGAGGTAACCCCTCCTACGAGCAGTACTTC. Its translation: CASSYTGGNPSYEQYF.

The chain combines TRBV11-1 with TRBJ2-3, with 10 nucleotides matching TRBD2. This CDR3 contains 18 residues. The germline gives CDR1 SGHAT, CDR2 FQDESV (reference sequence). The ends lost 4 bases at V and 2 bases at J; junction bases unmatched: 12. CDR3 DNA sequence: TGTGCCAGCAGCTGGAGCCCCGGGACTAGCGAGGACACAGATACGCAGTATTTT. This gives the protein CASSWSPGTSEDTDTQYF.

The CDR3 DNA is TGTGCCAGCAGTGAAGCCAGGGGGCGAGGGGATGGGGCCAACGTCCTGACTTTC. It yields the protein CASSEARGRGDGANVLTF. The chain employs TRBV2 and TRBJ2-6; 8 bases are shared with TRBD1. V shed 0 bases, J shed 3 bases, and the junction held 7 bases outside the gene matches. CDR1 and CDR2 from the germline V gene are SNHLY and FYNNEI. The CDR3 contains 18 residues. Full variable domain (missing parts from reference TRBV2 and TRBJ2-6): EPEVTQTPSHQVTQMGQEVILRCVPISNHLYFYWYRQILGQKVEFLVSFYNNEISEKSEIFDDQFSVERPDGSNFTLKIRSTKLEDSAMYFCASSEARGRGDGANVLTFGAGSRLTVL.

CDR3 residues: CASSLAPTEETQYF. As DNA, the CDR3 is TGTGCCAGCAGCTTGGCCCCGACAGAAGAGACCCAGTACTTC. The chain carries TRBV5-4 and TRBJ2-5, with D possibly being TRBD1 (5 bases). Trimming cost V 0 bases and J 3 bases, with 9 bases left between them. From germline, CDR1 is SGHNT and CDR2 YYREEE (reference sequence). The CDR3 extends over 14 amino acids.

V gene TRBV28 combines with J gene TRBJ1-5; 7 bases are shared with TRBD1. The V gene end was trimmed by 2 bases and the J gene end by 11 bases; junction bases not matched to a gene: 12. Germline loops: CDR1 MDHEN, CDR2 SYDVKM. CDR3 length: 15 amino acids. CDR3 nucleotide sequence: TGTGCCAGCAGTTTAATCGGGACAGAGGTGAGGGCCCAGCATTTT. This encodes CASSLIGTEVRAQHF.

The V gene is TRBV7-2, the J gene TRBJ1-2, with D possibly TRBD1 on 5 matching bases. The CDR3 covers 13 residues. Germline loops: CDR1 SGHTA, CDR2 FQGNSA. The V gene lost 8 bases and the J gene lost 2 bases, with 12 bases spanning the gap. CDR3 in amino acids: CASLEQGNYGYTF. CDR3 DNA: TGTGCCAGCTTAGAGCAGGGCAACTATGGCTACACCTTC.

CDR3: CASSIGTQKAFF. CDR3 nucleotides: TGTGCCAGTAGTATCGGGACACAGAAAGCTTTCTTT. The chain has TRBV19 and TRBJ1-1; possibly TRBD1 for D (6 bases). Per germline, CDR1 LNHDA and CDR2 SQIVND (reference sequence). V was clipped by 3 bases and J by 9 bases, with 11 bases between them. The CDR3 extends over 12 amino acids. Full variable domain (rest looked up from reference TRBV19 and TRBJ1-1): DGGITQSPKYLFRKEGQNVTLSCEQNLNHDAMYWYRQDPGQGLRLIYYSQIVNDFQKGDIAEGYSVSREKKESFPLTVTSAQKNPTAFYLCASSIGTQKAFFGQGTRLTVV.

With respect to this clone: This specimen includes other DNA sequences encoding the same CDR3. This chain connects TRBV7-2 to TRBJ2-7, with D tentatively TRBD2 (5 bases). CDR1 is SGHTA, CDR2 FQGNSA, per germline. This CDR3 region has 14 residues. Trimming shortened V by 1 base and J by 3 bases, and 10 bases separated the two germline ends. CDR3 nucleotides: TGTGCCAGCAGCTTAGGTGGGAGTTTCTACGAGCAGTACTTC. Residues: CASSLGGSFYEQYF.

The rearrangement uses TRBV29-1 and TRBJ1-5, with a possible D match to TRBD1 (6 bases). The CDR3 contains 16 residues. The V gene lost 5 bases and the J gene lost 0 bases, with 17 bases spanning the gap. Germline-derived CDR1 and CDR2 are SQVTM and ANQGSEA. CDR3 sequence: CSVSSGARNSNQPQHF. The CDR3 region has the DNA TGCAGCGTTTCGTCAGGGGCCCGTAATAGCAATCAGCCCCAGCATTTT.

About this clone itself: The sample holds other DNA sequences that translate to the same CDR3. The chain combines TRBV28 with TRBJ1-2; D unresolved. CDR3 length: 12 residues. Germline V lookup: CDR1 MDHEN, CDR2 SYDVKM. Trimming stripped 5 bases from V and 7 bases from J, with 11 bases between. CDR3 protein: CASSPPSGGYTF. The CDR3 nucleotides read TGTGCCAGCAGTCCACCTTCGGGTGGCTACACCTTC.

This chain uses TRBV5-1 with TRBJ2-3, with D unclear. Germline V gives CDR1 SGHRS, CDR2 YFSETQ. V dropped 2 bases and J dropped 2 bases, with 9 bases sitting between them. This CDR3 contains 14 residues. CDR3 sequence reads: CASSFRRFTDTQYF. The CDR3, as DNA: TGCGCCAGCAGCTTTCGCCGGTTCACAGATACGCAGTATTTT. The variable domain in full, with the rest retrieved from reference TRBV5-1 and TRBJ2-3, is KAGVTQTPRYLIKTRGQQVTLSCSPISGHRSVSWYQQTPGQGLQFLFEYFSETQRNKGNFPGRFSGRQFSNSRSEMNVSTLELGDSALYLCASSFRRFTDTQYFGPGTRLTVL.

The chain is built from TRBV6-1 and TRBJ2-7; perhaps D is TRBD1 or TRBD2 (6 bases each). The germline V gene has CDR1 MNHNS and CDR2 SASEGT. Trimming removed 0 bases at V and 9 bases at J, with 12 bases between. CDR3 length equals 13 residues. The DNA for the CDR3 is TGTGCCAGCAGTGAAGCGCGGGACACCCTGCAGTACTTC. Residues: CASSEARDTLQYF.

The V call is TRBV28, the J call TRBJ2-7; 7 nucleotides line up with TRBD1. This CDR3 comprises 14 residues. Germline assignment: CDR1 MDHEN and CDR2 SYDVKM. Trimming removed 2 bases from V and 6 bases from J; junction bases left unmatched: 7. CDR3 region: CASSLVQGVGEQYF. The CDR3 DNA sequence: TGTGCCAGCAGTTTAGTTCAGGGGGTGGGCGAGCAGTACTTC.

The chain employs TRBV7-9 and TRBJ1-5; 8 bases fit TRBD1. The J segment lost 0 bases and the V segment lost 5 bases, leaving 15 bases of the junction unmatched. This CDR3 contains 19 residues. Germline V gene lookup returns CDR1 SEHNR and CDR2 FQNEAQ (reference sequence). The DNA of the CDR3 is TGTGCCAGCAGCCCAGGGGGCTATACAGGGAAATATAGCAATCAGCCCCAGCATTTT. It is translated as CASSPGGYTGKYSNQPQHF.

This rearrangement joins TRBV5-3 to TRBJ2-7, with 7 bases that match TRBD2. TRBV5-3 is an ORF for which the function is uncertain. The CDR3 sequence is 16 residues long. V lost 4 bases to trimming and J lost 1 base; unmatched junction nucleotides: 11. The CDR3 here is CARSKYRDYLSYEQYF. CDR3 nucleotide sequence: TGTGCCAGAAGCAAGTACCGGGACTACCTATCCTACGAGCAGTACTTC.

This chain links TRBV7-8 with TRBJ1-2, with 8 bases aligning to TRBD1. V was clipped by 4 bases and J by 10 bases; unmatched bases: 14. CDR3 length equals 15 residues. Germline V gene lookup returns CDR1 SGHVS and CDR2 FQNEAQ. The CDR3 here is CASSSGRDRSFDYTF. The CDR3 DNA reads TGTGCCAGCAGCTCAGGTCGGGACAGGAGTTTTGACTACACCTTC.

The chain is built from TRBV6-1 and TRBJ1-5; D may be TRBD1 (5 bases). Germline loops: CDR1 MNHNS, CDR2 SASEGT. V lost 4 bases to trimming and J lost 1 base, with 14 bases between them. The CDR3 contains 16 residues. The CDR3 nucleotides are TGTGCCAGCAGTGCAAGGGGAGGAGGGAGCAATCAGCCCCAGCATTTT. Its translation is CASSARGGGSNQPQHF.

The CDR3 loop is CASCLRQPMNTEAFF. DNA of the CDR3: TGTGCCAGTTGTCTCCGACAGCCCATGAACACTGAAGCTTTCTTT. The chain couples TRBV28 to TRBJ1-1, with a tentative D call TRBD1 (5 bases). Germline CDR1 MDHEN, CDR2 SYDVKM. Between the trimmed V and J ends, which lost 9 bases and 0 bases, there was a span of 17 bases. This CDR3 contains 15 residues.

Regarding this clone: The sample carries other DNA sequences with the same CDR3. V and J are TRBV5-1 and TRBJ2-7, with TRBD1 matching over 7 bases. The CDR3 loop spans 13 amino acids. Germline CDR1 reads SGHRS; CDR2 reads YFSETQ. The trim removed 4 bases at V and 3 bases at J, leaving 4 bases unmatched. CDR3 loop: CASSATGDYEQYF. The DNA of the CDR3 is TGCGCCAGCAGCGCCACAGGGGACTACGAGCAGTACTTC. Full variable domain (missing parts from reference TRBV5-1 and TRBJ2-7): KAGVTQTPRYLIKTRGQQVTLSCSPISGHRSVSWYQQTPGQGLQFLFEYFSETQRNKGNFPGRFSGRQFSNSRSEMNVSTLELGDSALYLCASSATGDYEQYFGPGTRLTVT.